The 14 T cell receptor beta chains below were found in one sample sequenced in a study of CD8+ T cells in alopecia areata. Investigators isolated RNA and reverse transcribed it into cDNA to act as the sequencing template. This table comes from immunoSEQ multiplex PCR, and its TCRdb copy is limited to in-frame clones, with some not included. The sample carries around 160,000 clones, around 47% recorded once. The sample consisted of CD4+ T cells sorted from blood. Every receptor here comes from a human donor with alopecia areata.

The chain combines TRBV10-3 with TRBJ2-7, with 8 bases fitting TRBD1. J lost 2 bases, V lost 11 bases, and 11 bases had no gene match. Germline V gene sequence: CDR1 ENHRY, CDR2 SYGVKD. The CDR3 extends over 14 amino acids. This CDR3 reads CALSGTGSPYEQYF. Written as DNA, the CDR3 is TGTGCCCTATCAGGGACAGGTTCTCCCTACGAGCAGTACTTC.

J is TRBJ2-5 and V is TRBV28; 8 nucleotides line up with TRBD1. The DNA end is more similar to TRBJ2-7, so the J call may be wrong. Per the germline V gene, CDR1 is MDHEN and CDR2 is SYDVKM. This CDR3 has 13 residues. The CDR3 is CASSFSDRGEQYF. The CDR3 region has the DNA TGTGCCAGCAGTTTCTCAGACAGGGGCGAGCAGTACTTC.

The J gene is TRBJ2-5, the V gene TRBV9; TRBD2 might be the D (6 bases). Germline CDR1 and CDR2: SGDLS and YYNGEE. V was pared by 0 bases and J by 5 bases, with 14 bases between. The CDR3 has 15 residues. CDR3 DNA: TGTGCCAGCAGCGTAGAGGGGCCAGGAGGGGAGACCCAGTACTTC. It encodes CASSVEGPGGETQYF. Combining the CDR3 with reference TRBV9 and TRBJ2-5 gives the whole variable domain DSGVTQTPKHLITATGQRVTLRCSPRSGDLSVYWYQQSLDQGLQFLIQYYNGEERAKGNILERFSAQQFPDLHSELNLSSLELGDSALYFCASSVEGPGGETQYFGPGTRLLVL.

This clone was found a few times. J is TRBJ2-5 and V is TRBV29-1, with D tentatively TRBD1 (6 bases). Germline V gene lookup returns CDR1 SQVTM and CDR2 ANQGSEA. Trimming took off 6 bases at V and 0 bases at J, with 11 bases between the two ends. This CDR3 spans 13 amino acids. CDR3 protein: CSVARDNQETQYF. As DNA, the CDR3 is TGCAGCGTGGCCCGGGACAACCAAGAGACCCAGTACTTC.

This clone is a singleton in its sample. The chain uses TRBV5-1 and TRBJ2-1; 8 bases align to TRBD2. Germline V gives CDR1 SGHRS, CDR2 YFSETQ. V lost 3 bases and J lost 5; bases outside the gene matches: 1. The CDR3 loop spans 13 amino acids. The CDR3 bases are TGCGCCAGCAGCTGGACTAGCCACAATGAGCAGTTCTTC. Translated: CASSWTSHNEQFF.

This sequence joins TRBV29-1 and TRBJ2-3, with D possibly being TRBD2 (6 bases). This CDR3 has 15 amino acids. V gave up 7 bases and J gave up 0 bases, with 17 bases separating them. Germline V CDR1 and CDR2: SQVTM, ANQGSEA. In DNA, the CDR3 is TGCAGCGCTCTACCGGGACTCTTGAGCACAGATACGCAGTATTTT. Protein sequence: CSALPGLLSTDTQYF.

This clone occurred a few times. The rearrangement uses TRBV29-1 and TRBJ1-1; D ambiguous. The CDR3 totals 13 residues. Germline-derived CDR1 and CDR2 are SQVTM and ANQGSEA. The V and J ends lost 4 bases and 11 bases respectively, with 20 bases between them. The CDR3 region is CSVVSLTASGAFF. CDR3 bases: TGCAGCGTTGTAAGCCTAACAGCCTCTGGGGCTTTCTTT.

This clone was seen more than once but under ten times. The rearrangement links TRBV6-5 to TRBJ2-3, with D hard to call. This CDR3 region has 15 residues. Per the germline V gene, CDR1 is MNHEY and CDR2 is SVGAGI. The ends were cut back, 6 bases at V and 5 bases at J, with 18 bases in the middle. This CDR3 is CASSPRLGGRDTQYF. The CDR3 DNA sequence: TGTGCCAGCAGCCCCAGGTTGGGTGGTAGAGATACGCAGTATTTT.

V is TRBV29-1 and J is TRBJ2-6, with D hard to call. Germline V lookup: CDR1 SQVTM, CDR2 ANQGSEA. V lost 3 bases and J lost 1, with 13 bases in between. The CDR3 is 16 residues long. The CDR3 DNA sequence: TGCAGCGTTGAGACGGAAATCCGTTCTGGGGCCAACGTCCTGACTTTC. Translating gives CSVETEIRSGANVLTF.

The J gene is TRBJ2-1, the V gene TRBV7-3, with D uncertain. CDR1 and CDR2 (germline): SGHTA, FQGTGA. This CDR3 is 12 amino acids long. V dropped 6 bases and J dropped 7 bases, with 10 bases sitting between them. In DNA form, the CDR3 reads TGTGCCAGCAGTTCAAGTGTTAATGAGCAGTTCTTC. Translation gives CASSSSVNEQFF.

This clone has a single count. The V and J genes are TRBV9 and TRBJ2-7; perhaps TRBD2 as D (6 bases). Germline V CDR1 and CDR2: SGDLS, YYNGEE. The V end lost 4 bases, the J end lost 6 bases, and 23 bases lay between the germline ends. This CDR3 is 16 amino acids long. The CDR3 spells CASSITTGLIGGEQYF. The CDR3, as DNA: TGTGCCAGCAGCATCACAACGGGACTTATAGGAGGCGAGCAGTACTTC.

This clone came up once. J is TRBJ2-7 and V is TRBV4-2, with 8 bases fitting TRBD2. V lost 5 bases, J lost 7 bases, and 10 bases stayed unmatched. Germline V gene lookup returns CDR1 LGHNA and CDR2 YNFKEQ. The CDR3 has 14 amino acids. CDR3 loop: CASSSGLAPGEQYF. CDR3 bases: TGTGCCAGCAGCAGCGGACTAGCCCCTGGGGAGCAGTACTTC.

The V gene is TRBV25-1, the J gene TRBJ2-7, with a tentative D call TRBD1 (6 bases). V lost 3 bases and J lost 2, with 11 bases in between. CDR3 length: 14 residues. Germline V gives CDR1 MGHDK, CDR2 SYGVNS. DNA for the CDR3: TGTGCCAGCAGTGAGGACAGAGGAGCCTACGAGCAGTACTTC. Translation gives CASSEDRGAYEQYF.

The chain couples TRBV30 to TRBJ2-5; D might be TRBD1 or TRBD2, each matching 6 bases. The tail of the sequence fits TRBJ2-7 better, so the J call may be wrong. This CDR3 comprises 17 residues. CDR1 is GTSNPN, CDR2 SVGIG, per germline (reference sequence). CDR3 nucleotides: TGTGCCTGGAGTGCCGGAAGGGGGAGGCCAGGGAATCTCGAGCAGTACTTC. Translating it yields CAWSAGRGRPGNLEQYF.